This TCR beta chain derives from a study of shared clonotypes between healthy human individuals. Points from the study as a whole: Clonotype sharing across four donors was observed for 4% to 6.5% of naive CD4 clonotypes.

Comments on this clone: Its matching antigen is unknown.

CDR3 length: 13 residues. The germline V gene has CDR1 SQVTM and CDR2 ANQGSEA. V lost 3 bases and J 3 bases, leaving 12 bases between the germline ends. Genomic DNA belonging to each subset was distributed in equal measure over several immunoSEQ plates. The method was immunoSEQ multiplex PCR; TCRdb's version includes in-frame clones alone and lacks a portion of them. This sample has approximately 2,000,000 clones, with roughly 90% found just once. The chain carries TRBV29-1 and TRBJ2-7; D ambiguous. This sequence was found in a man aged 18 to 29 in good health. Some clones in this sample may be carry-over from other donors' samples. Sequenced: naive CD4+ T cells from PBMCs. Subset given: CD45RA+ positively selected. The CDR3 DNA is TGCAGCGTTGAGACTTCTCAAAGCTACGAGCAGTACTTC. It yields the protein CSVETSQSYEQYF.